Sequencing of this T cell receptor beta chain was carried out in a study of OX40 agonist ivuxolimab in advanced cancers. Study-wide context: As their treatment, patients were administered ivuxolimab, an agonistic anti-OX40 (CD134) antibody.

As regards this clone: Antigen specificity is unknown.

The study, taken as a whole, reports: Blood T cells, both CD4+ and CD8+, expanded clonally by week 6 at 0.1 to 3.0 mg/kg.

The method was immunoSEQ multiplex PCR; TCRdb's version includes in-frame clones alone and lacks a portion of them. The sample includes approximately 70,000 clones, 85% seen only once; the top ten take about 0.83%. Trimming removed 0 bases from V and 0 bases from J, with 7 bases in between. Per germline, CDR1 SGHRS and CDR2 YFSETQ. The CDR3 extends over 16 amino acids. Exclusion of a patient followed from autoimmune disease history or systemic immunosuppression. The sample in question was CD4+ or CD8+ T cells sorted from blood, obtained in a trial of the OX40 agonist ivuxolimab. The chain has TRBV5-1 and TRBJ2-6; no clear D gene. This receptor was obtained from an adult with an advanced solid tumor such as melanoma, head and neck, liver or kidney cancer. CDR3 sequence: CASSLDPVSGANVLTF. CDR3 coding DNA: TGCGCCAGCAGCTTGGATCCGGTCTCTGGGGCCAACGTCCTGACTTTC. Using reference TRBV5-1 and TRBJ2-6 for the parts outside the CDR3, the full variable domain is KAGVTQTPRYLIKTRGQQVTLSCSPISGHRSVSWYQQTPGQGLQFLFEYFSETQRNKGNFPGRFSGRQFSNSRSEMNVSTLELGDSALYLCASSLDPVSGANVLTFGAGSRLTVL.